Listed below are T cell receptor beta chains from one sample, sequenced in a study of T cell changes during pregnancy in multiple sclerosis. Sequencing was performed with immunoSEQ multiplex PCR; in TCRdb, only in-frame clones are kept and a portion is missing. The sample includes about 110,000 clones, 85% to 95% of them seen just once. The source was peripheral blood, collected in the third trimester of pregnancy. The receptor set was obtained from a female donor in good health, enrolled as a control in a pregnancy study. Both conserved end residues are part of each CDR3. A D gene is named only where the DNA matches it firmly.

cdr3_length	d_call	v_call	j_call	cdr3_aa	cdr3_nt
13	TRBD1	TRBV19	TRBJ1-6	CASSGTGESPLHF	TGTGCCAGTAGTGGTACAGGGGAATCACCCCTCCACTTT
13	TRBD1	TRBV6-5	TRBJ2-4	CATRGQGSNIQYF	TGTGCCACCAGGGGGCAGGGATCAAACATTCAGTACTTC
15	-	TRBV27	TRBJ1-1	CASSSNPRANTEAFF	TGTGCCAGCAGTTCGAACCCGAGGGCGAACACTGAAGCTTTCTTT
13	-	TRBV2	TRBJ2-1	CASRRGSVSEQFF	TGTGCCAGCAGGAGGGGGTCGGTCAGTGAGCAGTTCTTC
16	TRBD1	TRBV4-3	TRBJ1-1	CASSQDFGTGRTEAFF	TGCGCCAGCAGCCAAGATTTCGGGACAGGGCGAACTGAAGCTTTCTTT
18	-	TRBV11-2	TRBJ2-1	CASSLESAGPYSFNEQFF	TGTGCCAGCAGCTTAGAAAGCGCGGGACCCTATAGTTTCAATGAGCAGTTCTTC
15	TRBD1	TRBV5-4	TRBJ2-1	CASSQRQGKRNEQFF	TGTGCCAGCAGCCAACGACAGGGTAAAAGGAATGAGCAGTTCTTC
14	TRBD1	TRBV9	TRBJ1-2	CASSARDRTYGYTF	TGTGCCAGCAGCGCACGGGACAGAACCTATGGCTACACCTTC
13	-	TRBV14	TRBJ2-7	CASSQVTVYEQYF	TGTGCCAGCAGCCAAGTGACAGTCTACGAGCAGTACTTC
15	-	TRBV5-4	TRBJ1-3	CASSYLRLLANTIYF	TGTGCCAGCAGCTACCTCAGGCTTTTGGCAAACACCATATATTTT
19	-	TRBV27	TRBJ2-1	CASSTVFELPKSSYNEQFF	TGTGCCAGCAGTACGGTTTTCGAGCTACCAAAAAGCTCCTACAATGAGCAGTTCTTC
12	TRBD1	TRBV19	TRBJ2-1	CASGQGIHEQFF	TGTGCCAGTGGACAGGGAATCCATGAGCAGTTCTTC
16	-	TRBV7-2	TRBJ2-1	CASSPERGLDYNEQFF	TGTGCCAGCAGCCCCGAACGTGGGCTGGACTACAATGAGCAGTTCTTC
13	TRBD1	TRBV5-1	TRBJ2-7	CASRRDRGYEQYF	TGCGCCAGCAGGCGGGACAGGGGTTACGAGCAGTACTTC
15	TRBD1	TRBV5-1	TRBJ1-2	CASSLPGQAPYGYTF	TGCGCCAGCAGCCTCCCCGGACAGGCTCCCTATGGCTACACCTTC
15	-	TRBV27	TRBJ1-1	CASSLRTAMNTEAFF	TGTGCCAGCAGTTTAAGGACAGCCATGAACACTGAAGCTTTCTTT
16	TRBD2	TRBV5-1	TRBJ2-5	CASSNRAGLAYVTQYF	TGCGCCAGCAGCAACCGCGCGGGACTAGCGTACGTGACCCAGTACTTC